This entry features one T cell receptor (beta chain) sequence. These data are taken from a study of somatic mutations in cytotoxic T cells in rheumatoid arthritis. Across the whole study: Each patient's diagnosis was followed right away by a blood draw (approximately 30 ml EDTA), before any treatment.

The assay was immunoSEQ multiplex PCR, and TCRdb's table has in-frame clones only and misses some. The table shows some 7,000 clones, with about 70% occurring only once. The V gene's germline CDR1 is MNHEY and CDR2 SMNVEV (reference sequence). The length of the CDR3 is 16 residues. Trimming left V 7 bases short and J 0 bases short, with 19 bases between. The CD4+ and CD8+ fractions came from positive magnetic bead selection and were purity-checked by flow cytometry. The specimen was CD8+ T cells sorted from blood. This TCR was recovered from an adult with rheumatoid arthritis. The chain recombines TRBV27 with TRBJ2-7; D is possibly TRBD1 or TRBD2 (5 bases each). The CDR3 here is CASTPQGVVSSYEQYF. CDR3 DNA: TGTGCCAGCACTCCCCAGGGAGTAGTTAGCTCCTACGAGCAGTACTTC.